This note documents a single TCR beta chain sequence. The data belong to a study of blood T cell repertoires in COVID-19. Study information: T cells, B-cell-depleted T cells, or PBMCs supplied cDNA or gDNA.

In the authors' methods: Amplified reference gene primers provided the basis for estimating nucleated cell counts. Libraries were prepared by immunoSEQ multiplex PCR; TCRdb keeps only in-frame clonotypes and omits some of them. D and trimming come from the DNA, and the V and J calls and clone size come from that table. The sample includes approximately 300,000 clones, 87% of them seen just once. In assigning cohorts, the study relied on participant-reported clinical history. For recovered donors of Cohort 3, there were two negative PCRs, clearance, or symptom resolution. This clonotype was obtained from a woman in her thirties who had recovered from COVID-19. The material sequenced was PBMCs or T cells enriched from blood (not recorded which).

CDR3 coding DNA: TGTGCCAGTAGTTCACCTCCCGGGACAGGGGTTAATTCACCCCTCCACTTT. Protein product: CASSSPPGTGVNSPLHF. This rearrangement joins TRBV19 to TRBJ1-6; TRBD1 aligns across 10 bases. Germline trimming cut 5 bases from V and 6 bases from J; bases unmatched to any gene: 10. Germline V gene lookup returns CDR1 LNHDA and CDR2 SQIVND (reference sequence). The CDR3 is 17 amino acids.